The 5 T cell receptor beta chains below all came from one sample that was sequenced in a study of shared clonotypes between healthy human individuals. Produced via immunoSEQ multiplex PCR; TCRdb's table is partial and in-frame only. Among just over 2,000,000 clones listed, just under 95% were seen once. Terminally differentiated effector memory CD45RA+ cells were left out of the naive CD8 fraction, which was CD45RO-negative and positively selected for CCR7. Sequencing input: naive CD8+ T cells sorted from blood. All receptors come from a man younger than 35 in good health.

V is TRBV11-2 and J is TRBJ2-1; 9 bases line up with TRBD1. CDR1 SGHAT and CDR2 FQNNGV come from the germline V gene. J gave up 6 bases and V 5 bases, and 11 bases lay outside the gene matches. The CDR3 is 16 residues long. The CDR3 reads CASSHTGTGRPNEQFF. The CDR3 region has the DNA TGTGCCAGCAGCCATACCGGGACAGGGAGACCCAATGAGCAGTTCTTC.

The chain links TRBV4-1 to TRBJ2-6, with unresolved D. The CDR3 consists of 18 residues. Deletions cut 1 base from V and 4 bases from J, with 17 bases between. Germline V lookup: CDR1 MGHRA, CDR2 YSYEKL. The CDR3 loop reads CASSQAILGWEGANVLTF. DNA for the CDR3: TGCGCCAGCAGCCAAGCCATCCTCGGGTGGGAAGGGGCCAACGTCCTGACTTTC.

This chain uses TRBV27 with TRBJ1-6; D uncertain. The V end lost 5 bases, the J end lost 11 bases, and 10 bases lay between the germline ends. The germline CDR1 and CDR2 sequences are MNHEY and SMNVEV (reference sequence). The CDR3 consists of 12 residues. CDR3 DNA: TGTGCCAGCAGTACGGGGTTTGCACCCCTCCACTTT. Translation gives CASSTGFAPLHF.

This CDR3 is CASSQTTGVTDTQYF. The CDR3 DNA follows: TGTGCCAGCAGTCAAACGACAGGGGTCACAGATACGCAGTATTTT. The chain employs TRBV6-5 and TRBJ2-3, with 8 nucleotides matching TRBD1. V lost 5 bases to trimming and J lost 2 bases; unmatched junction nucleotides: 6. The CDR3 has 15 amino acids. Per germline, CDR1 MNHEY and CDR2 SVGAGI.

The chain uses TRBV10-3 and TRBJ1-3, with TRBD1 as a possible D gene (5 bases). CDR1 is ENHRY and CDR2 is SYGVKD in the germline V gene. Between the trimmed V and J ends, which lost 3 bases and 2 bases, there was a span of 11 bases. This CDR3 region has 15 residues. The CDR3 sequence is CAISESGGTGNTIYF. The CDR3 DNA reads as TGTGCCATCAGTGAATCGGGGGGGACTGGAAACACCATATATTTT.